A single sample gave rise to the 12 T cell receptor beta chains below, sequenced in a study of T cell repertoires in cytomegalovirus infection. TCRdb analysed the reads with MiXCR anew, one entry per CDR3 protein. This sample yields about 740,000 distinct CDR3 sequences, of which approximately 40% are seen a single time; under 3.5% belongs to the top ten. Sequencing used PBMCs. Receptors were obtained from a human donor in good health (CMV status not recorded). Some clones in this sample may be carry-over from other donors' samples.

On this clonotype itself: In this CDR3 the conserved last residue, phenylalanine or tryptophan, is missing, so a read error is likely. The V and J genes are TRBV28 and TRBJ2-6; D remains unclear. V was trimmed by 2 bases and J by 0 bases, leaving 17 bases between them. The CDR3 contains 19 residues. Germline lookup yields CDR1 MDHEN and CDR2 SYDVKM. The CDR3: CASSLAREPLASGANVLTL. The DNA for the CDR3 is TGTGCCAGCAGTTTAGCAAGGGAACCACTCGCCTCTGGGGCCAACGTCCTGACTTTA.

The rearrangement links TRBV12-3 or TRBV12-4 to TRBJ1-4; D remains ambiguous. Trimming shortened V by 6 bases and J by 7 bases, and 21 bases separated the two germline ends. This CDR3 comprises 16 residues. The DNA of the CDR3 is TGTGCCAGCAGCCCCCCAGCGGTTGAGGCGTTTGAAAAACTGTTTTTT. Translated, it gives CASSPPAVEAFEKLFF.

This chain links TRBV11-2 with TRBJ1-1, with D uncertain. Trimming removed 0 bases from V and 4 bases from J, with 3 bases in between. The CDR3 totals 12 residues. Germline values: CDR1 SGHAT, CDR2 FQNNGV. CDR3 sequence: CASSLEFTEAFF. The CDR3 DNA reads TGTGCCAGCAGCTTAGAGTTCACTGAAGCTTTCTTT.

This clonotype was counted at least ten times. In DNA form, the CDR3 reads TGTGCCAGCAGTTTGGGACTAGCGGGAGTCACCGGGGAGCTGTTTTTT. It specifies CASSLGLAGVTGELFF. The chain couples TRBV12-3 or TRBV12-4 to TRBJ2-2; 14 nucleotides agree with TRBD2. This CDR3 has 16 amino acids. V lost 3 bases to trimming and J lost 4 bases; unmatched junction nucleotides: 1.

This clonotype showed up just a few times. This sequence joins TRBV25-1 and TRBJ2-1; D is perhaps TRBD1 or TRBD2 (5 bases each). Between the trimmed V and J ends, which lost 3 bases and 0 bases, there was a span of 21 bases. CDR1 is MGHDK, CDR2 SYGVNS, per germline. There are 19 residues in the CDR3. In DNA, the CDR3 is TGTGCCAGCAGTGACATGACCGAGGGGTCGAATGGCTCCTACAATGAGCAGTTCTTC. Translating it yields CASSDMTEGSNGSYNEQFF.

There are a few counts of this clonotype. V gene TRBV7-2 combines with J gene TRBJ2-2; no definite D call. Germline-derived CDR1 and CDR2 are SGHTA and FQGNSA. The CDR3 length is 14 residues. V was cut by 1 base and J by 5 bases, with 8 bases left in between. CDR3 loop: CASSLGWLTGELFF. Written as DNA, the CDR3 is TGTGCCAGCAGCTTAGGATGGCTAACCGGGGAGCTGTTTTTT.

The chain joins TRBV4-1 to TRBJ2-1; D gene unclear. The CDR3 is 16 residues long. Looked up from germline, CDR1 is MGHRA and CDR2 is YSYEKL. V was pared by 8 bases and J by 0 bases, with 17 bases between. CDR3: CASLGVTESSYNEQFF. The CDR3 region has the DNA TGCGCCAGCCTCGGAGTAACGGAGAGCTCCTACAATGAGCAGTTCTTC.

This clonotype was detected a few times. The genes are TRBV28 and TRBJ1-4, with D possibly TRBD1 on 5 matching bases. V shed 7 bases and J shed 0 bases, with 9 bases lying between them. CDR1 is MDHEN and CDR2 is SYDVKM in the germline V gene. The CDR3 extends over 14 amino acids. CDR3 DNA sequence: TGTGCCAGCACGGGACTTTCAACTAATGAAAAACTGTTTTTT. Its translation is CASTGLSTNEKLFF.

The genes are TRBV27 and TRBJ2-7; D gene ambiguous. The germline CDR1 and CDR2 sequences are MNHEY and SMNVEV (reference sequence). This CDR3 spans 14 amino acids. V lost 5 bases to trimming and J lost 0 bases, with 11 bases between them. CDR3 DNA sequence: TGTGCCAGCAGTCCCGACCTCCTCTCCTACGAGCAGTACTTC. This sequence encodes CASSPDLLSYEQYF.

This clonotype was counted a few times. This chain connects TRBV6-1 to TRBJ1-2; 12 bases match TRBD1. The V and J ends lost 5 bases and 4 bases, in that order; junction bases with no gene match: 17. Germline CDR1 reads MNHNS; CDR2 reads SASEGT. This CDR3 region has 19 residues. The CDR3 here is CASSPQPPGTGGASYGYTF. CDR3 DNA sequence: TGTGCCAGCAGTCCCCAGCCCCCCGGGACAGGGGGCGCGAGCTATGGCTACACCTTC.

As DNA, the CDR3 is TGTGCCAGCAGCCACCCGGTGGACACTGAAGCTTTCTTT. Translated, it gives CASSHPVDTEAFF. The chain uses TRBV7-9 and TRBJ1-1; D remains ambiguous. CDR1 is SEHNR, CDR2 FQNEAQ, per germline (reference sequence). The CDR3 sequence is 13 residues long. Trimming left V 5 bases short and J 3 bases short, with 10 bases between.

This clonotype has more than one count but fewer than ten. The rearrangement joins TRBV10-3 to TRBJ2-5; 7 positions agree with TRBD1. The V segment lost 6 bases and the J segment 3 bases; nucleotides outside the gene matches: 4. The germline CDR1 and CDR2 sequences are ENHRY and SYGVKD. The CDR3 loop spans 13 amino acids. CDR3 bases: TGTGCCATCAGAACCGACAGGGAAGAGACCCAGTACTTC. Protein: CAIRTDREETQYF.